This TCR beta chain was captured by sequencing in a study of blood T cells in healthy people across ages. Overall study findings and caveats: Naive CD4+ cells and diversity were both higher in long-lived donors than in aged donors. Estimates based on one million T cells were treated as lower bounds. Older age went with lower TCR beta diversity per million T cells, in a roughly linear way.

This clonotype was detected only a few times. Its antigen is unidentified. The second PCR ran about 6 to 11 cycles with a sample-barcoded 5' primer and J-beta primers. TCRdb itself ran the 5' RACE reads through MiXCR, one entry per CDR3 protein. The table includes about 1,400,000 distinct CDR3 sequences, almost 60% detected once. There are 12 residues in the CDR3. Trimming took off 3 bases at V and 14 bases at J, with 14 bases between the two ends. The germline V gene has CDR1 SEHNR and CDR2 FQNEAQ (reference sequence). Material: blood. The chain has TRBV7-9 and TRBJ2-1; no definite D call. The receptor's source is a man aged 18 to 29 in good health. CDR3 sequence reads: CASSFLNPEEFF. As DNA, the CDR3 is TGTGCCAGCAGCTTTTTGAATCCAGAGGAGTTCTTC.